Sequencing of this TCR beta chain was carried out in a study of blood T cell repertoires in COVID-19 (dated by TCRdb to the early 2020s). Describing the broader study: Samples from collaborators originated in the United States, Italy and Spain and spanned both the acute and convalescent phases of COVID-19. The repertoires were made available in a free public database intended to serve as a resource for research on the immune response to SARS-CoV-2. Samples came from the ongoing ImmuneRACE study (first 160 participants) plus 1,254 subjects from 6 global collaborators. Nearly every sample came with metadata listing a de-identified subject ID, COVID-19 status, age in years and sex. Where available, HLA class I and class II types were obtained from metadata supplied by the sample provider rather than from assay-based typing. The dataset comprised deeply sampled blood TCRbeta repertoires from subjects exposed to, actively infected with, or recovered from COVID-19. The prospective study material was composed of cDNA or gDNA derived from T cells, B-cell-depleted T cells, or PBMCs. General findings and caveats noted by the study authors: The amount of clinical and demographic metadata varied by source and participant and was provided uncurated.

The count of this clone is one. The antigen this receptor binds is unknown. Base qualities were left out, and no much larger clone turns up one base away. One collaborating source in Seattle enrolled patients during active infection and followed them longitudinally through the course of disease. Each collaborating institution followed its own protocols to collect whole blood in K2EDTA tubes. For TCRbeta analysis, collaborator samples were shipped as frozen whole blood, as isolated PBMCs, or as DNA extracted from either sample type. TCRbeta CDR3 regions were amplified from genomic DNA using the immunoSEQ Assay, a bias-controlled multiplex PCR. The authors' analysis ran thus. Nucleated cell counts per sample were estimated from amplification of reference gene primers within the assay. To quantify the absolute abundance of each unique TCRbeta CDR3 rearrangement, sequence reads were collapsed and filtered. For each sample, productive Simpson clonality was calculated by taking the square root of Simpson's diversity index across productive rearrangements. TCRdb provides this immuneACCESS table in a form limited to in-frame rearrangements. Some clones are lacking; in checked studies, under half of them reflect an unresolved V gene, and why the rest are absent is not known. V and J calls and clone size follow that table, whereas D and trimming were derived from the DNA. The sample table contains under 450,000 clones; only one count was recorded for less than 90% of them. The ten largest clones add up to roughly 7.2% of the sample.

V loses 4 bases of germline sequence and J loses 6 bases, and the interval between the two ends is 10 bases. The CDR3 runs 13 amino acids, cysteine and phenylalanine included. Left in the record is the CDR3 DNA by itself, 39 bases read in frame from the first base. The germline V gene encodes CDR1 SGHNT and CDR2 YENEEA. This receptor chain uses TRBV11-3 and TRBJ1-5; the D gene is unclear. Sample: peripheral blood. The source is a woman between 55 and 75 years old with COVID-19, enrolled during active disease. The bases are TGTGCCAGCAGCTCCTCAGAGGGTCAGCCCCAGCATTTT. Translated, this gives CASSSSEGQPQHF.